This TCR beta chain was obtained from a study of memory CD4+ T cells and cytomegalovirus serostatus. At the level of the study: Donors were healthy Belgian adults, under 10 CMV seropositive and around 24 seronegative. Study-level points and caveats: Median bootstrapped AUC for CMV status was approximately 0.96 originally, 0.75 to 0.91 US-trained.

The sort gate was single viable CD3+CD4+CD8-CD45RO+ cells for memory CD4+ T cells. As for this clone: Its antigen is unidentified.

Repertoires were generated with immunoSEQ multiplex PCR, while TCRdb's copy carries only in-frame clones and drops some. The sample comprises about 75,000 clones, around 80% of which are singletons, and 2.6% rests with the top ten. The CDR3 spans 12 residues. The V end lost 10 bases, the J end lost 4 bases, and 13 bases lay between the germline ends. Per the germline V gene, CDR1 is ENHRY and CDR2 is SYGVKD. The sequence came from an adult in good health and CMV-seropositive. The specimen sequenced was memory CD4+ T cells from blood. The chain couples TRBV10-3 to TRBJ1-2; D not resolved. CDR3 in amino acids: CATMTSGYGYTF. As DNA, the CDR3 is TGTGCCACCATGACAAGCGGCTATGGCTACACCTTC.